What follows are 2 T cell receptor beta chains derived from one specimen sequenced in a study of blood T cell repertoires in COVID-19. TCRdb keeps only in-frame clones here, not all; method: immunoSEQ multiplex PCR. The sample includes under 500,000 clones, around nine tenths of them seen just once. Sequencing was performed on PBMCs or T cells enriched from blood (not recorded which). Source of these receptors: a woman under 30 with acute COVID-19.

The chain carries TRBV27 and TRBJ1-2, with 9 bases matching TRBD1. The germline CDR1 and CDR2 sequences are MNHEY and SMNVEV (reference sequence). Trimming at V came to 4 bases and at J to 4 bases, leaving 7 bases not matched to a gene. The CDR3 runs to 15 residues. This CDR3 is CASSYGGQGFYGYTF. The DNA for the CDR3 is TGTGCCAGCAGTTATGGGGGACAGGGATTCTATGGCTACACCTTC.

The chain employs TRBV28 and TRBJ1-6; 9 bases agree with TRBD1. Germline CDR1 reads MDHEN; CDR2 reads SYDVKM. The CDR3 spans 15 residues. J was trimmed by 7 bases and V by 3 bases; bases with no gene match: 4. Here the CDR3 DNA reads TGTGCCAGCAGTTTTGGACAGGGGTTCAATTCACCCCTCCACTTT. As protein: CASSFGQGFNSPLHF.